The 14 T cell receptor beta chains below come from one sample, sequenced in a study of blood T cell repertoires in COVID-19. TCRdb keeps only in-frame clones here, not all; method: immunoSEQ multiplex PCR. The data contain about 260,000 clones, 85% to 90% of them singletons. Source material: peripheral blood. Receptor source: a woman in her thirties or forties who had recovered from COVID-19.

The chain employs TRBV5-8 and TRBJ2-2, with TRBD2 as a possible D gene (5 bases). The germline V gene encodes CDR1 SGHTS and CDR2 YDEGEE. The CDR3 contains 14 residues. V lost 4 bases and J 5 bases, leaving 12 bases between the germline ends. The CDR3 DNA reads TGTGCCAGCAGCCAACAGCCGGGGACCGGGGAGCTGTTTTTT. Translated: CASSQQPGTGELFF. Based on the CDR3 plus reference TRBV5-8 and TRBJ2-2, the full variable domain is EAGVTQSPTHLIKTRGQQATLRCSPISGHTSVYWYQQALGLGLQFLLWYDEGEERNRGNFPPRFSGRQFPNYSSELNVNALELEDSALYLCASSQQPGTGELFFGEGSRLTVL.

This clone has a handful of counts. The rearrangement joins TRBV9 to TRBJ1-5; D ambiguous. The CDR3 has 14 amino acids. Germline V gene data show CDR1 as SGDLS and CDR2 as YYNGEE. The ends were cut back, 0 bases at V and 1 base at J, with 5 bases in the middle. Here the CDR3 reads CASSVGGSNQPQHF. The CDR3 region has the DNA TGTGCCAGCAGCGTAGGAGGAAGCAATCAGCCCCAGCATTTT.

This chain joins TRBV7-9 and TRBJ1-2; D unresolved. This CDR3 contains 16 residues. The V and J ends lost 1 base and 6 bases respectively, with 18 bases between them. Germline V lookup: CDR1 SEHNR, CDR2 FQNEAQ (reference sequence). The CDR3: CASSLVLAPNVDGYTF. The DNA of the CDR3 is TGTGCCAGCAGCTTAGTGTTGGCCCCCAACGTGGATGGCTACACCTTC.

The rearrangement joins TRBV29-1 to TRBJ1-1; 9 positions match TRBD1. The junction had 4 bases not matched to a gene; V was cut back by 6 bases and J by 2 bases. Germline CDR1 reads SQVTM; CDR2 reads ANQGSEA. The CDR3 sequence is 13 residues long. The CDR3 loop reads CSVGTGFNTEAFF. Here the CDR3 DNA reads TGCAGCGTCGGGACAGGGTTCAACACTGAAGCTTTCTTT.

The V and J genes are TRBV6-5 and TRBJ2-3; TRBD1 aligns across 7 bases. With 3 bases clipped from V and 6 bases from J, the junction kept 6 bases outside the gene matches. Germline assignment: CDR1 MNHEY and CDR2 SVGAGI. This CDR3 has 14 amino acids. CDR3 loop: CASSYKGAGDTQYF. In DNA form, the CDR3 reads TGTGCCAGCAGTTATAAGGGGGCTGGTGATACGCAGTATTTT.

This clone was seen only once. The chain couples TRBV2 to TRBJ1-4; a weak D match, TRBD1 (5 bases). V dropped 6 bases and J dropped 7 bases, with 18 bases sitting between them. CDR1 is SNHLY, CDR2 FYNNEI, per germline. The CDR3 is made up of 15 amino acids. DNA of the CDR3: TGTGCCAGCAGCCACCAGGACATGCGGGGTGAAAAACTGTTTTTT. Its protein is CASSHQDMRGEKLFF.

The rearrangement links TRBV2 to TRBJ1-5, with D perhaps TRBD1 (5 bases). V lost 5 bases and J lost 5, with 13 bases in between. The germline V gene encodes CDR1 SNHLY and CDR2 FYNNEI. There are 14 residues in the CDR3. The CDR3 DNA reads TGTGCCAGCAGTCCGGACACACTTTATCAGCCCCAGCATTTT. It is translated as CASSPDTLYQPQHF.

This clone was picked up a small number of times. V gene TRBV12-3 or TRBV12-4 combines with J gene TRBJ1-1; D not resolved. There are 12 residues in the CDR3. Trimming cost V 3 bases and J 10 bases, with 12 bases left between them. The CDR3 loop reads CASSFRRVGAFF. In DNA, the CDR3 is TGTGCCAGCAGTTTTCGCCGGGTGGGAGCTTTCTTT.

The chain links TRBV4-3 to TRBJ1-3, with 7 bases lining up with TRBD1. Germline V CDR1 and CDR2: LGHNA, YSLEER. The CDR3 has 18 residues. The V and J ends lost 1 base and 2 bases, in that order; junction bases with no gene match: 11. CDR3 nucleotides: TGCGCCAGCAGCCAAGTACCTCACAGGGGAATCGCTGGAAACACCATATATTTT. Translating it yields CASSQVPHRGIAGNTIYF.

V is TRBV10-1 and J is TRBJ2-2; 10 bases agree with TRBD1. CDR1 is WNHNN and CDR2 is SYGVQD in the germline V gene (reference sequence). V lost 0 bases, J lost 4 bases, and 5 bases stayed unmatched. The CDR3 covers 17 residues. DNA for the CDR3: TGCGCCAGCAGTGAGTCAAGGACAGGGGGTGGCACCGGGGAGCTGTTTTTT. Residues: CASSESRTGGGTGELFF.

This chain uses TRBV28 with TRBJ1-1; TRBD1 matches 9 bases. Per germline, CDR1 MDHEN and CDR2 SYDVKM. This CDR3 is 14 amino acids long. V was clipped by 3 bases and J by 3 bases; unmatched bases: 2. CDR3 sequence (DNA): TGTGCCAGCAGTTTGGGACAGGGAGACACTGAAGCTTTCTTT. Amino acids: CASSLGQGDTEAFF.

V gene TRBV7-9 combines with J gene TRBJ1-2; 12 nucleotides agree with TRBD1. The V segment lost 8 bases and the J segment 3 bases; nucleotides outside the gene matches: 7. This CDR3 spans 15 amino acids. The V gene's germline CDR1 is SEHNR and CDR2 FQNEAQ (reference sequence). The DNA for the CDR3 is TGTGCCAGCGGCTGGGACAGGGGGCGGTACTATGGCTACACCTTC. Protein product: CASGWDRGRYYGYTF.

The V gene is TRBV6-1, the J gene TRBJ1-6; D gene unclear. CDR1 and CDR2 (germline): MNHNS, SASEGT. V dropped 1 base and J dropped 0 bases, with 19 bases sitting between them. This CDR3 is built from 20 residues. The CDR3 coding sequence is TGTGCCAGCAGTGAAGATCCCGACAACATAGTGAGCTCCTATAATTCACCCCTCCACTTT. Amino acid sequence: CASSEDPDNIVSSYNSPLHF.

V gene TRBV6-5 combines with J gene TRBJ2-7; 7 bases line up with TRBD2. Germline CDR1 is MNHEY and CDR2 is SVGAGI. The CDR3 contains 15 residues. Losses at the gene ends were 0 bases for V and 8 bases for J; bases not matched to a gene: 10. The CDR3 sequence is CASSYSTGGELQQYF. CDR3 nucleotide sequence: TGTGCCAGCAGTTACTCAACGGGGGGAGAATTGCAGCAGTACTTC.